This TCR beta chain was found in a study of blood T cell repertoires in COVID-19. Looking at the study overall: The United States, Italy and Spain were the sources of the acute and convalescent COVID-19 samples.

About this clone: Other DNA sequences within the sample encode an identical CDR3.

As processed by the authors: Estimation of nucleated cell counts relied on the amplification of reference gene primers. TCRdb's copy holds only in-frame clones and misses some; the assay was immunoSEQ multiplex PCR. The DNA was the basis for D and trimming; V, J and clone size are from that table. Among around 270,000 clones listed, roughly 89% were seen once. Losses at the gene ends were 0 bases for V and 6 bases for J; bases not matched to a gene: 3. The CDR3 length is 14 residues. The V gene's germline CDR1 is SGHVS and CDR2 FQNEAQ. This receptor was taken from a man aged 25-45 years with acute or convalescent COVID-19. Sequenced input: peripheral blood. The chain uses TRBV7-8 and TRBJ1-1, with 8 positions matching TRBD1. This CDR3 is CASSLAQGAAEAFF. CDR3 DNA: TGTGCCAGCAGCTTAGCTCAGGGGGCCGCTGAAGCTTTCTTT.